This TCR beta chain derives from a study of regulatory T cells in long-lasting Graves disease. Study summary: Newly diagnosed Graves' patients had under 3 months of antithyroid drugs.

iRepertoire HTBI primers and Arm-PCR of CDR3 regions built TCR beta libraries. A single record per CDR3 protein comes from TCRdb applying MiXCR to the multiplex PCR reads. This table has about 470,000 distinct CDR3 sequences, about 15% appearing once. Time point denoted: newly diagnosed GD, antithyroid drugs for less than 3 months. The TCR library was prepared using RNA isolated from PBMCs. This CDR3 region has 15 residues. V lost 0 bases to trimming and J lost 3 bases, with 9 bases between them. Germline CDR1 is SGHNT and CDR2 is YENEEA. This clonotype was seen repeatedly, ten times or more. The same data also contributed to another study, on T cells in Graves' hyperthyroidism and ophthalmopathy. That source adds: Most clonotypes expanded in thyroid above 0.001 were likewise present in blood.

This specimen was peripheral blood mononuclear cells (PBMCs), taken at new diagnosis, from a patient treated with antithyroid drugs. The TCR originated in a woman in her twenties or thirties with Graves disease. The V and J genes are TRBV11-3 and TRBJ2-4, with D unclear. CDR3 residues: CASSLEAPGKNIQYF. The CDR3 bases are TGTGCCAGCAGCTTAGAGGCCCCCGGCAAAAACATTCAGTACTTC.